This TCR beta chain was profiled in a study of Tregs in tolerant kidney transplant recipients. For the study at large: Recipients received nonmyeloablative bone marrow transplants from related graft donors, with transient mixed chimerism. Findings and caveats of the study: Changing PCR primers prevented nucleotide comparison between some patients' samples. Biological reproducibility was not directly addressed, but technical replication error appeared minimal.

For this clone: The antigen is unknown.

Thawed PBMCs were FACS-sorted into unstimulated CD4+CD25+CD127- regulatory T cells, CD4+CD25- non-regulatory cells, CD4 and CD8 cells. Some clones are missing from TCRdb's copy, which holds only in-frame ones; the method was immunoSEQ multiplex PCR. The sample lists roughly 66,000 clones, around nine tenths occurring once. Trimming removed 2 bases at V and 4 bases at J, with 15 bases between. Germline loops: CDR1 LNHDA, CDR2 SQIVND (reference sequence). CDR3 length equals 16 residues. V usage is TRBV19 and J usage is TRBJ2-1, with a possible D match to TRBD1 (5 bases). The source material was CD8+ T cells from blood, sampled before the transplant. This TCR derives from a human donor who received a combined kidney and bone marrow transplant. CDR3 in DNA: TGTGCCAGTAGTATACCCGCAGGGCCCCTTTACAATGAGCAGTTCTTC. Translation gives CASSIPAGPLYNEQFF. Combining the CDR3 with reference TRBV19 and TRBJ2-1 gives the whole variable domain DGGITQSPKYLFRKEGQNVTLSCEQNLNHDAMYWYRQDPGQGLRLIYYSQIVNDFQKGDIAEGYSVSREKKESFPLTVTSAQKNPTAFYLCASSIPAGPLYNEQFFGPGTRLTVL.